A selection of T cell receptor beta chains follows, all from one sample in a study of OX40 agonist ivuxolimab in advanced cancers. Sequencing was performed with immunoSEQ multiplex PCR; in TCRdb, only in-frame clones are kept and a portion is missing. The data hold about 100,000 clones, with more than 95% observed a single time. The sequencing here drew on CD4+ or CD8+ T cells sorted from blood, taken in a trial of the OX40 agonist ivuxolimab. The receptors originated from an adult with an advanced solid tumor such as melanoma, head and neck, liver or kidney cancer. Each CDR3 is given with its conserved first and last residue. The D gene is left open where the match is weak. Clone size is not always given. Where it is, it says once, few, many or a class for expanded clones.

clone_size j_call v_call d_call cdr3_nt cdr3_aa
NA TRBJ1-4 TRBV18 NA TGTGCCAGCTCACCAGGGGACCTTAATGAAAAACTGTTTTTT CASSPGDLNEKLFF
NA TRBJ1-4 TRBV7-9 NA TGTGCCAGCAGCCCGGAGGACCAGCTGAATGAAAAACTGTTTTTT CASSPEDQLNEKLFF
once TRBJ2-7 TRBV15 NA TGTGCCACCAGCTTCGACATATCCTACGAGCAGTACTTC CATSFDISYEQYF
NA TRBJ2-7 TRBV11-2 TRBD2 TGTGCCAGCAGCTTAGGTAGCGGGAGAGTGGACGAGCAGTACTTC CASSLGSGRVDEQYF
NA TRBJ1-5 TRBV27 TRBD1 TGTGCCAGCAGTTTAGGGGGACAGATGCAGCCCCAGCATTTT CASSLGGQMQPQHF
NA TRBJ1-1 TRBV27 TRBD1 TGTGCCAGCAGTTTGTCCTGGAGACAGGGGGTGACTGAAGCTTTCTTT CASSLSWRQGVTEAFF
NA TRBJ1-2 TRBV2 NA TGTGCCAGCAGTGACAGGTCCTATGGCTACACCTTC CASSDRSYGYTF
NA TRBJ1-1 TRBV19 NA TGTGCCAGTAGTCCGCAAACGAACACTGAAGCTTTCTTT CASSPQTNTEAFF
NA TRBJ2-3 TRBV14 NA TGTGCCAGCAGCCTTGCAAGGGAAGCAGATACGCAGTATTTT CASSLAREADTQYF
NA TRBJ1-2 TRBV9 NA TGTGCCAGCAGCGGTTACGGGACTCTATATGGCTACACCTTC CASSGYGTLYGYTF
few TRBJ1-6 TRBV9 NA TGTGCCAGCAGCGATGACATTGGGTTTTCACCCCTCCACTTT CASSDDIGFSPLHF
NA TRBJ2-1 TRBV7-6 TRBD2 TGTGCCAGCAGCTCATCTAGCGGACCTTACAATGAGCAGTTCTTC CASSSSSGPYNEQFF
NA TRBJ2-3 TRBV11-1 TRBD2 TGTGCCAGCAGTGCCACTAGCGGGAGAACAGATACGCAGTATTTT CASSATSGRTDTQYF
NA TRBJ2-3 TRBV9 NA TGTGCCAGCAGCGTAGTGTACGGGAGCACAGATACGCAGTATTTT CASSVVYGSTDTQYF
NA TRBJ2-3 TRBV4-2 NA TGTGCCAGCAGCCTTGCTAGCACAGATACGCAGTATTTT CASSLASTDTQYF
NA TRBJ2-7 TRBV19 NA TGTGCCAGTAGTAAGATCAGGGACGGCTCCTACGAGCAGTACTTC CASSKIRDGSYEQYF